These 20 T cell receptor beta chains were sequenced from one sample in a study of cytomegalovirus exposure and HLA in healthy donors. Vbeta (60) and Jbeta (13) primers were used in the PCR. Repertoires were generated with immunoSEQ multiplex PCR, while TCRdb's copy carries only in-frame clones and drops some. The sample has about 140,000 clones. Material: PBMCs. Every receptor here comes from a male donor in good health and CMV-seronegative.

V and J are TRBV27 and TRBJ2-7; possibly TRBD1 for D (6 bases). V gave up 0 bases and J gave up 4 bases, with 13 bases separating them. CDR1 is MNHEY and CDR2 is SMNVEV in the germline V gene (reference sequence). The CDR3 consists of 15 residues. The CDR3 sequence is CASSLSGQKGYEQYF. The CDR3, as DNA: TGTGCCAGCAGTTTATCGGGACAAAAGGGGTACGAGCAGTACTTC.

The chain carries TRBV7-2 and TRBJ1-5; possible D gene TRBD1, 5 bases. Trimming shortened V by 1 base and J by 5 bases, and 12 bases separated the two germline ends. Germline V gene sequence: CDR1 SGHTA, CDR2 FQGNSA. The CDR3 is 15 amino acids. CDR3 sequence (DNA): TGTGCCAGCAGCTTAGGCCAGGGAAAAGATCAGCCCCAGCATTTT. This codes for CASSLGQGKDQPQHF.

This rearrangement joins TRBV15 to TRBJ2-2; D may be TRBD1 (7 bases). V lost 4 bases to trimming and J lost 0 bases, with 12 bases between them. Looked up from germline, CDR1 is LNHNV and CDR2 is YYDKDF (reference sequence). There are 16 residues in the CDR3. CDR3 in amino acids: CATSKQGGSNTGELFF. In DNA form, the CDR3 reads TGTGCCACCAGCAAGCAGGGGGGTTCGAACACCGGGGAGCTGTTTTTT.

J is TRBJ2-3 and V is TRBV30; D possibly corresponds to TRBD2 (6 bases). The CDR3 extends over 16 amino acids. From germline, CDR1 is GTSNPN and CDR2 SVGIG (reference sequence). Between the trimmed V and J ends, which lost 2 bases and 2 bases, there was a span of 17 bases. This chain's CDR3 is CAWSPRGGGITDTQYF. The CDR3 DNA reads TGTGCCTGGAGTCCCCGGGGAGGAGGAATCACAGATACGCAGTATTTT.

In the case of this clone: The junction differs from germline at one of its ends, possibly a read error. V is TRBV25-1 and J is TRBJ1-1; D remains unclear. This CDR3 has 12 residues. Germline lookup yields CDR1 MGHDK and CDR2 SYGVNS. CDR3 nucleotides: TGTGCCAGTAGTGAAACCAGCACTGAAGCTTTCTTT. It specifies CASSETSTEAFF.

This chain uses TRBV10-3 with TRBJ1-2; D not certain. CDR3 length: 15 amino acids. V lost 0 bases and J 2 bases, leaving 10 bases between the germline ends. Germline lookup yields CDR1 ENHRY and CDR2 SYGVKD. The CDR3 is CAISESGELNYGYTF. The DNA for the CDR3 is TGTGCCATCAGTGAGTCTGGAGAGTTAAACTATGGCTACACCTTC.

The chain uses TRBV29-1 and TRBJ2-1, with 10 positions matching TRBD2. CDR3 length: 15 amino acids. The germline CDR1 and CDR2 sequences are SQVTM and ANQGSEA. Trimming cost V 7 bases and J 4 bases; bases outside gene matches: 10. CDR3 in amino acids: CSGSGLAGAYNEQFF. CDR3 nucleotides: TGCAGCGGTTCCGGGCTAGCGGGAGCATACAATGAGCAGTTCTTC.

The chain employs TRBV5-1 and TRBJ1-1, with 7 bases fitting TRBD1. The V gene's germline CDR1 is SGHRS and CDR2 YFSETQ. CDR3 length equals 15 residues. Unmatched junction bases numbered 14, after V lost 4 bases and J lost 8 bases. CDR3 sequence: CASSLMTGKSNEAFF. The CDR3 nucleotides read TGCGCCAGCAGCCTTATGACAGGGAAAAGTAACGAAGCTTTCTTT. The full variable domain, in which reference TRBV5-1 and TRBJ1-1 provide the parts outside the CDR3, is KAGVTQTPRYLIKTRGQQVTLSCSPISGHRSVSWYQQTPGQGLQFLFEYFSETQRNKGNFPGRFSGRQFSNSRSEMNVSTLELGDSALYLCASSLMTGKSNEAFFGQGTRLTVV.

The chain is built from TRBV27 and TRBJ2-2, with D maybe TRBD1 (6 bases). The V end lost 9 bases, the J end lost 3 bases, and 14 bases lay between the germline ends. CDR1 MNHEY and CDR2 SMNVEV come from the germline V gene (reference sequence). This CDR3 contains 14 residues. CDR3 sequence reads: CASYSDRHTGELFF. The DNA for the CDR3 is TGTGCCAGTTATTCGGACAGACACACCGGGGAGCTGTTTTTT.

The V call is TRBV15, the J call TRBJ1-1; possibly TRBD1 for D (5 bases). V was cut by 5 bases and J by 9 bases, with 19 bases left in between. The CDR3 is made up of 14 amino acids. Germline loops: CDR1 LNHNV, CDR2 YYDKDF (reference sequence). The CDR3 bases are TGTGCCACCAGCGGCTTCCGGGACTTAGGAAAAGCTTTCTTT. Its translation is CATSGFRDLGKAFF.

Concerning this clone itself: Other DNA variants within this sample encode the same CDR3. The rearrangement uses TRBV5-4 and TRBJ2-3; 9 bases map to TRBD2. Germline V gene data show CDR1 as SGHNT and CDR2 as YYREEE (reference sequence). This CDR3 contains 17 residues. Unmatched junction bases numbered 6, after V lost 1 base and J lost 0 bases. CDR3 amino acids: CASSLRLAGTSTDTQYF. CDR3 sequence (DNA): TGTGCCAGCAGCTTGAGGCTAGCGGGGACTAGCACAGATACGCAGTATTTT.

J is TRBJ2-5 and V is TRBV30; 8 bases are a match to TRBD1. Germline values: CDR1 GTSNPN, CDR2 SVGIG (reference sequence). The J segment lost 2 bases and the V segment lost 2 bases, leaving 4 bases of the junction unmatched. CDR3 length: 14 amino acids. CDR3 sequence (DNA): TGTGCCTGGAGTTGGGGGACAGGACAAGAGACCCAGTACTTC. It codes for CAWSWGTGQETQYF.

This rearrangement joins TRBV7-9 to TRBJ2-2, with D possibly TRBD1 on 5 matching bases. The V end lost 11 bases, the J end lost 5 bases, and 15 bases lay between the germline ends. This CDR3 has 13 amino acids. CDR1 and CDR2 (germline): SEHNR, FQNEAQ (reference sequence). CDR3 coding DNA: TGTGCCCGCCAGGGCTCCGAGACCGGGGAGCTGTTTTTT. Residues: CARQGSETGELFF.

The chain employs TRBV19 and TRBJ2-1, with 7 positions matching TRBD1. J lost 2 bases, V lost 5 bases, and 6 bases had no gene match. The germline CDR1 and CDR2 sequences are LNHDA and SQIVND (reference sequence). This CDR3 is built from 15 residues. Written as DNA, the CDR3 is TGTGCCAGTAGTTCTCGACAGGGAGCCTACAATGAGCAGTTCTTC. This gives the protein CASSSRQGAYNEQFF.

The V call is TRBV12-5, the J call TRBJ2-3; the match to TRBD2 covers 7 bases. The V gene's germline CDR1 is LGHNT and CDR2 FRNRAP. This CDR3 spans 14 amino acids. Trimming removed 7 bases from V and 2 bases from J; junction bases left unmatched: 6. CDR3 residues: CASEASGHTDTQYF. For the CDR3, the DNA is TGTGCTAGTGAGGCTAGCGGACACACAGATACGCAGTATTTT.

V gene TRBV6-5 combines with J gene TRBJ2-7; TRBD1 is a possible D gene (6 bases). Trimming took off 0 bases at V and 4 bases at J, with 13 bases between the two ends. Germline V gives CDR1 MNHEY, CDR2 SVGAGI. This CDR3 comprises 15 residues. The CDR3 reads CASSYSSGGGYEQYF. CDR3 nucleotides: TGTGCCAGCAGTTACTCGTCTGGGGGCGGGTACGAGCAGTACTTC.

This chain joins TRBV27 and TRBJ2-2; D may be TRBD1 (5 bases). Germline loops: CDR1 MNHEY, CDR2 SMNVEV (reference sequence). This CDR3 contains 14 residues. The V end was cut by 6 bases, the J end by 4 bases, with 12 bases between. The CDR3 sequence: CASRVSGATGELFF. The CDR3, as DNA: TGTGCCAGCAGGGTTTCTGGGGCCACCGGGGAGCTGTTTTTT.

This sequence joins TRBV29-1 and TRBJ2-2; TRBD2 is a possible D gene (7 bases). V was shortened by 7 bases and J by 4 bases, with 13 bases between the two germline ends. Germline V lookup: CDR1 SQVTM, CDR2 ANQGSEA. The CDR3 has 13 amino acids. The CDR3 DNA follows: TGCAGCGCGAGGGAGGGGGGCACCGGGGAGCTGTTTTTT. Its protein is CSAREGGTGELFF.

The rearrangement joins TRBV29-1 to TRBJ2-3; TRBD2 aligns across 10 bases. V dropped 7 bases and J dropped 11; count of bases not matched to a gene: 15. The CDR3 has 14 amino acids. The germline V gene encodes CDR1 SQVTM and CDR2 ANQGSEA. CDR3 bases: TGCAGCGCCGGGAGCGGGAGGGCGATTGAAGGGCAGTATTTT. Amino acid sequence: CSAGSGRAIEGQYF.

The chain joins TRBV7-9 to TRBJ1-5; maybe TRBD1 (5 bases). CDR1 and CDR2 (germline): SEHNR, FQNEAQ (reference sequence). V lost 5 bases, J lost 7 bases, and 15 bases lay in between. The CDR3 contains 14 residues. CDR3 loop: CASSPIGEAQPQHF. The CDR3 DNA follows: TGTGCCAGCAGCCCTATAGGGGAGGCGCAGCCCCAGCATTTT.